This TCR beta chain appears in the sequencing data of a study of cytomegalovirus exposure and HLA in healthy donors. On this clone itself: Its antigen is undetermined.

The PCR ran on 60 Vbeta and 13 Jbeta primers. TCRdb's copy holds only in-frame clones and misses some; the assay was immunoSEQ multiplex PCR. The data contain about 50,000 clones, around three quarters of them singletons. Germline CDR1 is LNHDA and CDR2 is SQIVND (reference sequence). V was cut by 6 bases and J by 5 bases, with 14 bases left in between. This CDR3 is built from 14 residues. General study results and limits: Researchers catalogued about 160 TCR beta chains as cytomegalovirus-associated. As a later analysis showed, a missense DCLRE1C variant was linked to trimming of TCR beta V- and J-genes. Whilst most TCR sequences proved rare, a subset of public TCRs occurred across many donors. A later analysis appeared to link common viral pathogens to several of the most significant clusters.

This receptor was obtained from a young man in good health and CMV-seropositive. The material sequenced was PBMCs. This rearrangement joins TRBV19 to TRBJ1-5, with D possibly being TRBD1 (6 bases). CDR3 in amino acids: CASRVRGTHQPQHF. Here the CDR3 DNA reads TGTGCCAGTAGGGTCAGGGGAACTCATCAGCCCCAGCATTTT.